Shown below are 10 T cell receptor beta chains from a single sample sequenced in a study of T cells in Graves' hyperthyroidism and ophthalmopathy. The source material, RNA transcripts, was used to amplify TCR beta CDR3 regions. During a first-round RT-PCR of the TCR CDR3, the HTBI primer set was used. One entry per CDR3 protein results from TCRdb running MiXCR on the multiplex PCR reads. This sample has about 480,000 distinct CDR3 sequences, with around 14% found just once. The sample comprised blood. All receptors come from a woman between 18 and 30 years old with Graves' hyperthyroidism.

This clonotype was counted many times. V usage is TRBV3-1 and J usage is TRBJ1-1; D remains ambiguous. The length of the CDR3 is 13 residues. Germline V gives CDR1 LGHDT, CDR2 YNNKEL (reference sequence). Deletions cut 2 bases from V and 1 base from J, with 5 bases between. The CDR3 DNA is TGTGCCAGCAGCCAAAGTCCGAACACTGAAGCTTTCTTT. Its translation is CASSQSPNTEAFF. The whole variable domain, filled in from reference TRBV3-1 and TRBJ1-1, reads DTAVSQTPKYLVTQMGNDKSIKCEQNLGHDTMYWYKQDSKKFLKIMFSYNNKELIINETVPNRFSPKSPDKAHLNLHINSLELGDSAVYFCASSQSPNTEAFFGQGTRLTVV.

This clonotype was recorded many times. The genes are TRBV20-1 and TRBJ2-5; TRBD2 agrees at 10 bases. The junction had 1 base not matched to a gene; V was cut back by 2 bases and J by 4 bases. Germline-derived CDR1 and CDR2 are DFQATT and SNEGSKA (reference sequence). The CDR3 totals 13 residues. The CDR3 sequence is CSARLAGGETQYF. The CDR3 DNA reads TGCAGTGCTAGATTAGCGGGAGGAGAGACCCAGTACTTC.

This clonotype was observed at least ten times. The rearrangement links TRBV27 to TRBJ2-1, with 13 nucleotides matching TRBD2. CDR3 length: 17 amino acids. V gave up 6 bases and J gave up 0 bases; unmatched junction bases: 5. The germline gives CDR1 MNHEY, CDR2 SMNVEV (reference sequence). In DNA, the CDR3 is TGTGCCAGCAGCCCGACTAGCGGGAGGATCTCCTACAATGAGCAGTTCTTC. Translated: CASSPTSGRISYNEQFF.

The table lists this clonotype with many counts. This chain joins TRBV7-2 and TRBJ2-2; TRBD2 might be the D (5 bases). This CDR3 has 17 residues. Trimming stripped 9 bases from V and 0 bases from J, with 20 bases between. The germline V gene has CDR1 SGHTA and CDR2 FQGNSA. The DNA for the CDR3 is TGTGCCAGACGATCCTACAGCGGCACAACGAACACCGGGGAGCTGTTTTTT. It translates to CARRSYSGTTNTGELFF.

In this sample, this clonotype turned up a few times. The chain recombines TRBV7-9 with TRBJ2-2; TRBD2 matches 15 bases. Germline V gene sequence: CDR1 SEHNR, CDR2 FQNEAQ (reference sequence). V gave up 2 bases and J gave up 5 bases; unmatched junction bases: 6. The CDR3 totals 18 residues. CDR3 in DNA: TGTGCCAGCAGCTTACAGCCGGGACTAGCGGGGGGTACCGGGGAGCTGTTTTTT. Protein product: CASSLQPGLAGGTGELFF.

The sample holds many counts of this clonotype. The genes are TRBV3-1 and TRBJ1-2; TRBD1 aligns across 9 bases. V was pared by 4 bases and J by 4 bases, with 4 bases of the junction left unmatched. The V gene's germline CDR1 is LGHDT and CDR2 YNNKEL (reference sequence). The CDR3 totals 14 residues. The CDR3 DNA follows: TGTGCCAGCAGCCGGGACAGGGATGCCTATGGCTACACCTTC. Residues: CASSRDRDAYGYTF.

This clonotype was seen repeatedly, ten times or more. The gene calls are TRBV6-1 and TRBJ2-1, with 11 bases matching TRBD2. Germline CDR1 MNHNS, CDR2 SASEGT. The CDR3 length is 15 residues. J was trimmed by 7 bases and V by 7 bases; bases with no gene match: 9. Here the CDR3 reads CASTSLAGEHNEQFF. The CDR3 DNA reads TGTGCCAGCACCTCACTAGCGGGAGAGCATAATGAGCAGTTCTTC.

This clonotype was seen at least ten times. The chain has TRBV30 and TRBJ1-1, with unresolved D. The length of the CDR3 is 14 residues. Germline V gene sequence: CDR1 GTSNPN, CDR2 SVGIG (reference sequence). V lost 0 bases and J 3 bases, leaving 11 bases between the germline ends. The CDR3, as DNA: TGTGCCTGGAGTGTATCCGGTTCGGACACTGAAGCTTTCTTT. Residues: CAWSVSGSDTEAFF. Supplemented by reference TRBV30 and TRBJ1-1, the full variable domain reads SQTIHQWPATLVQPVGSPLSLECTVEGTSNPNLYWYRQAAGRGLQLLFYSVGIGQISSEVPQNLSASRPQDRQFILSSKKLLLSDSGFYLCAWSVSGSDTEAFFGQGTRLTVV.

This clonotype was counted many times. The chain combines TRBV11-3 with TRBJ2-1; 10 bases align to TRBD2. This CDR3 is 16 amino acids long. CDR1 is SGHNT, CDR2 YENEEA, per germline. V lost 5 bases to trimming and J lost 4 bases; unmatched junction nucleotides: 8. The CDR3 sequence: CASSLSQAGGYNEQFF. CDR3 DNA: TGTGCCAGCAGCCTTTCGCAAGCGGGAGGGTACAATGAGCAGTTCTTC.

The chain links TRBV30 to TRBJ2-4, with no clear D. The germline gives CDR1 GTSNPN, CDR2 SVGIG (reference sequence). The V gene lost 1 base and the J gene lost 14 bases, with 18 bases spanning the gap. The CDR3 totals 13 residues. Written as DNA, the CDR3 is TGTGCCTGGAGTGCCCGAGCCAAAAACATCGAGTACTTC. It encodes CAWSARAKNIEYF.